The rows below give T cell receptor beta chains drawn from one sample of a study of T-cell reconstitution after alpha-beta-depleted transplantation in children. TCRdb re-called the PCR reads through MiXCR, storing one row per CDR3 protein. This table holds more than 120,000 distinct CDR3 sequences, 7.5% to 9% found once. The sequences come from PBMCs, mostly from graft donor cells, collected 180 days after TCRalphabeta/CD19-depleted stem cell transplant. These receptor sequences come from a female patient between 2 and 10 years old who had a stem cell transplant for congenital amegakaryocytic thrombocytopenia, so the T cells may come from the graft donor. The CDR3 runs from the conserved cysteine through the conserved F or W. Fields, in order: CDR3 protein, CDR3 DNA, D gene, V gene, J gene, clone size. The D gene is left open where the match is weak. Rows may omit the clone size; those that give it use once, few, many or a size class.

cdr3_aa: CASSDPTGEGAEAFF
cdr3_nt: TGCGCCAGCAGTGACCCGACAGGGGAGGGGGCTGAAGCTTTCTTT
d_call: TRBD1
v_call: TRBV10-2
j_call: TRBJ1-1
clone_size: many

cdr3_aa: CASSPPKVLLNPTTYNEQFF
cdr3_nt: TGTGCCAGCTCACCACCAAAAGTCCTCCTGAACCCCACCACCTACAATGAGCAGTTCTTC
d_call: .
v_call: TRBV18
j_call: TRBJ2-1
clone_size: .

cdr3_aa: CASTGGQQETQYF
cdr3_nt: TGTGCCAGCACGGGGGGGCAGCAAGAGACCCAGTACTTC
d_call: TRBD2
v_call: TRBV2
j_call: TRBJ2-5
clone_size: many

cdr3_aa: CASSLLAEYKGPRNQPQHF
cdr3_nt: TGCGCCAGCAGCTTGCTCGCCGAATATAAAGGGCCACGCAATCAGCCCCAGCATTTT
d_call: .
v_call: TRBV5-1
j_call: TRBJ1-5
clone_size: .

cdr3_aa: CASSPRTGQETQYF
cdr3_nt: TGCGCCAGCAGCCCCCGGACAGGGCAAGAGACCCAGTACTTC
d_call: TRBD1
v_call: TRBV5-1
j_call: TRBJ2-5
clone_size: many

cdr3_aa: CASSGAGADTQYF
cdr3_nt: TGCGCCAGCAGCGGTGCGGGGGCGGATACGCAGTATTTT
d_call: .
v_call: TRBV5-1
j_call: TRBJ2-3
clone_size: many

cdr3_aa: CSVSRSTEAFF
cdr3_nt: TGCAGTGTATCGAGGAGCACTGAAGCTTTCTTT
d_call: .
v_call: TRBV20-1
j_call: TRBJ1-1
clone_size: many

cdr3_aa: CSARQRFYGYTF
cdr3_nt: TGCAGTGCTAGGCAGAGATTCTATGGCTACACCTTC
d_call: .
v_call: TRBV20-1
j_call: TRBJ1-2
clone_size: few

cdr3_aa: CASSPPGGGDEQYF
cdr3_nt: TGTGCCAGCTCACCGCCAGGGGGGGGCGACGAGCAGTACTTC
d_call: .
v_call: TRBV18
j_call: TRBJ2-7
clone_size: .

cdr3_aa: CASSQDWAGSNEQFF
cdr3_nt: TGTGCCAGCAGCCAAGATTGGGCCGGATCCAATGAGCAGTTCTTC
d_call: .
v_call: TRBV3-1
j_call: TRBJ2-1
clone_size: .

cdr3_aa: CASSGDRGPYGYTF
cdr3_nt: TGTGCCAGCAGTGGGGACAGGGGGCCCTATGGCTACACCTTC
d_call: TRBD1
v_call: TRBV28
j_call: TRBJ1-2
clone_size: many

cdr3_aa: CSASGFPNTEAFF
cdr3_nt: TGCAGTGCAAGCGGCTTCCCGAACACTGAAGCTTTCTTT
d_call: .
v_call: TRBV20-1
j_call: TRBJ1-1
clone_size: many

cdr3_aa: CASSRTRGADGYTF
cdr3_nt: TGCGCCAGCAGCCGGACTCGGGGGGCGGATGGCTACACCTTC
d_call: .
v_call: TRBV5-1
j_call: TRBJ1-2
clone_size: .

cdr3_aa: CASSSRGQFPYNSPLHF
cdr3_nt: TGTGCCAGCAGTTCCAGGGGACAGTTCCCCTATAATTCACCCCTCCACTTT
d_call: TRBD1
v_call: TRBV28
j_call: TRBJ1-6
clone_size: many

cdr3_aa: CASSFLAGEGYNEQFF
cdr3_nt: TGCGCCAGCAGCTTTCTAGCGGGAGAGGGCTACAATGAGCAGTTCTTC
d_call: TRBD2
v_call: TRBV5-1
j_call: TRBJ2-1
clone_size: few

cdr3_aa: CASSQLPGLYNEQFF
cdr3_nt: TGTGCCAGCAGTCAACTACCGGGACTTTACAATGAGCAGTTCTTC
d_call: .
v_call: TRBV6-4
j_call: TRBJ2-1
clone_size: .

cdr3_aa: CSARKQGWSYNSPLHF
cdr3_nt: TGCAGTGCTAGAAAGCAGGGGTGGTCCTATAATTCACCCCTCCACTTT
d_call: .
v_call: TRBV20-1
j_call: TRBJ1-6
clone_size: .

cdr3_aa: CASSGGGGGYTF
cdr3_nt: TGTGCCAGCAGTGGGGGAGGCGGGGGCTACACCTTC
d_call: .
v_call: TRBV28
j_call: TRBJ1-2
clone_size: .

cdr3_aa: CASSSPDSPRNQPQHF
cdr3_nt: TGTGCCAGCAGTTCCCCGGACAGCCCTCGCAATCAGCCCCAGCATTTT
d_call: .
v_call: TRBV28
j_call: TRBJ1-5
clone_size: many

cdr3_aa: CSVQPAFGEQYF
cdr3_nt: TGCAGCGTTCAACCAGCGTTTGGAGAGCAGTACTTC
d_call: .
v_call: TRBV29-1
j_call: TRBJ2-7
clone_size: many

cdr3_aa: CASGWETAGKLEAFF
cdr3_nt: TGTGCTAGTGGTTGGGAGACGGCTGGAAAACTTGAAGCTTTCTTT
d_call: .
v_call: TRBV12-5
j_call: TRBJ1-1
clone_size: many

cdr3_aa: CASSLGRGPYTGELFF
cdr3_nt: TGTGCCAGCAGCCTGGGGAGGGGGCCGTACACCGGGGAGCTGTTTTTT
d_call: .
v_call: TRBV7-2
j_call: TRBJ2-2
clone_size: many

cdr3_aa: CSGLLTGDKTGELFF
cdr3_nt: TGCAGCGGCCTCCTTACAGGGGACAAAACCGGGGAGCTGTTTTTT
d_call: TRBD1
v_call: TRBV29-1
j_call: TRBJ2-2
clone_size: many

cdr3_aa: CASSPYGIAPYNEQFF
cdr3_nt: TGTGCCAGCAGTCCCTACGGGATCGCCCCGTACAATGAGCAGTTCTTC
d_call: .
v_call: TRBV6-4
j_call: TRBJ2-1
clone_size: many

cdr3_aa: CASSQGFKGLAGNYEQYF
cdr3_nt: TGCGCCAGCAGCCAAGGGTTCAAAGGGTTAGCGGGAAACTACGAGCAGTACTTC
d_call: TRBD2
v_call: TRBV4-3
j_call: TRBJ2-7
clone_size: few

cdr3_aa: CASSLNSNYGYTF
cdr3_nt: TGTGCCAGCAGCTTAAATTCGAACTATGGCTACACCTTC
d_call: .
v_call: TRBV7-2
j_call: TRBJ1-2
clone_size: few

cdr3_aa: CSVTIPIYNEQFF
cdr3_nt: TGCAGTGTCACCATCCCAATTTACAATGAGCAGTTCTTC
d_call: .
v_call: TRBV20-1
j_call: TRBJ2-1
clone_size: many